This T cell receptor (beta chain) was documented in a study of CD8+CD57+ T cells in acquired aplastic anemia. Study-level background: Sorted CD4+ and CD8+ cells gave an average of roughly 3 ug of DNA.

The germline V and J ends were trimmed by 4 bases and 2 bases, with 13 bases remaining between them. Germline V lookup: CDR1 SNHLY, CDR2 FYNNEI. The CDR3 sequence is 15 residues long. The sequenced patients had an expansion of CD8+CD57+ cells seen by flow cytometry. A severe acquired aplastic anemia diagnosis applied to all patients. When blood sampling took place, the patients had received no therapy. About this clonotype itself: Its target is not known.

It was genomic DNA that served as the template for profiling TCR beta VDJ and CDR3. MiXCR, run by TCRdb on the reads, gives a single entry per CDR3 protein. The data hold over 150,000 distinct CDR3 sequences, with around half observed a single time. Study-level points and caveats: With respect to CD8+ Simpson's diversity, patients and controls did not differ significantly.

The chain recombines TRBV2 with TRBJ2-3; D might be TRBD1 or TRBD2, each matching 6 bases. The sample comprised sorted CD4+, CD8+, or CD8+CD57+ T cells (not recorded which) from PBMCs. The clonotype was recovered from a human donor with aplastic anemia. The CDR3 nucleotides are TGTGCCAGCAGTGGACGGGGGCAAACCACAGATACGCAGTATTTT. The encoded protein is CASSGRGQTTDTQYF.